This T cell receptor beta chain came from a study of T cell responses to AZD1222 COVID-19 vaccine. After removal of 5 bases from V and 4 bases from J, the junction contained 2 bases not matched to a gene. Germline V gene lookup returns CDR1 LNHDA and CDR2 SQIVND (reference sequence). The length of the CDR3 is 13 residues. Assay: immunoSEQ multiplex PCR; the TCRdb copy retains only in-frame clones and omits some. In the table there are some 150,000 clones, just over 90% of which are singletons. The V and J genes are TRBV19 and TRBJ1-2; 9 bases align to TRBD1. Sequencing was performed on peripheral blood, taken on day 0 of MenACWY control vaccination. This TCR was recovered from an adult in good health. In nucleotides, the CDR3 is TGTGCCAGTAGTGGGGACAGGGCCTATGGCTACACCTTC. Encoded protein: CASSGDRAYGYTF.